This is a list of T cell receptor beta chains from one sample in a study of OX40 agonist ivuxolimab in advanced cancers. Using immunoSEQ multiplex PCR, the repertoire was profiled, and TCRdb retains in-frame clones only, with some absent. The repertoire holds roughly 67,000 clones, with around 90% as singletons. This specimen consisted of CD4+ or CD8+ T cells sorted from blood, obtained in a trial of the OX40 agonist ivuxolimab. Receptors were obtained from an adult with an advanced solid tumor such as melanoma, head and neck, liver or kidney cancer. The conserved cysteine and the conserved F or W are not part of the CDR3 here.

TRBV13 ASSLRAGTDYEQY
TRBV6-4 ASSGIGQGGGYT
TRBV6-5 ASSFLQKGGDGYT
TRBV5-8 ASSLQGQGFAYEQY
TRBV5-4 ASSRTGANVLT
TRBV19 ASPSWTGTPYEQY
TRBV5-1 ASSLESEQY
TRBV10-3 AISEGGVYGNTIY
TRBV7-9 ASSFASGNTIY
TRBV2 ASSDSRGTNEKLF
TRBV7-2 ASSRRTGGYEQY
TRBV6-1 ASSEAIVAGDQPQH
TRBV28 ASSAEKLF
TRBV18 ASSRTGGADTQY
TRBV11-2 ASSAGDPRETQY
TRBV9 ASSVGQGSGELF
TRBV5-4 ASSLGPGNSGNTIY
TRBV4-2 ASSQLGGTDTQY
TRBV6-4 ASRNTGGDTEAF
TRBV28 ASSFWGQSNQPQH
TRBV6-5 ASHSVGTIY
TRBV9 ASSVEQGSGELF
TRBV27 ASSLGDGTYEQY
TRBV2 ASTGLGGSNTEAF
TRBV4-1 ASSQIGAGQYNEQF
TRBV28 ASRGQGTEAF
TRBV7-6 ASSLSDLLVNTEAF
TRBV6-5 ASRGTTTAGELF
TRBV5-8 ASKQGRNTEAF
TRBV15 ATSRDINYEQY
TRBV18 ASSPFGGLINQPQH
TRBV6-5 ASSYGQGRFFTEAF
TRBV20-1 SAWWNTQY
TRBV6-5 ASGGNYGYT
TRBV5-6 ASSSRRTGTAYSNQPQH
TRBV2 ASRARENQPQH
TRBV5-4 ASSNDQPQH
TRBV28 ASSWPDRGNTEAF
TRBV18 ASSWGTGGWDTEAF
TRBV5-1 ASSLGANNEQF
TRBV28 ASIDRNTEAF
TRBV27 ASSLRPGGPHEQF
TRBV30 AWSVRGTAGGYT
TRBV5-1 ASSSLAGSYNEQF
TRBV25-1 ASSRAGNTEAF
TRBV30 AWSAPGHSGNTIY
TRBV30 AGRGKTDTQY
TRBV7-2 ASSLGSGQQNEQF
TRBV11-3 ASSPRTVGAYEQY
TRBV18 ASLASLAGGLLFDEQF
TRBV5-5 ASSLAAGQSQPQH
TRBV7-2 ASSPGQGAYGYT
TRBV25-1 ASSPQGVSYEQY